Below, one TCR beta chain is given with its context. The antigen remains undetermined. The assay was immunoSEQ multiplex PCR, and TCRdb's table has in-frame clones only and misses some. The table includes around 300,000 clones, 80% to 90% detected once. This sample was included in a study of cytomegalovirus exposure and HLA in healthy donors. Background on the study: In a later analysis, it was reported that the 90 to 150 validation repertoires had been produced on the same platform as the roughly 700 repertoires belonging to the first cohort.

J gave up 6 bases and V 9 bases, and 12 bases lay outside the gene matches. This CDR3 contains 14 residues. Germline CDR1 is MGHDK and CDR2 is SYGVNS. Whole-study findings and limits: It was around 160 TCR beta chains that were listed as cytomegalovirus-associated. First-cohort TCR clusters were later found to tend to co-occur in the roughly 110 validation repertoires. Researchers reported that a few CMV-associated chains were confirmed in vitro as CMV antigen-specific.

This chain uses TRBV25-1 with TRBJ2-7; 9 bases align to TRBD2. This clonotype was obtained from a woman between 18 and 30 years old in good health and CMV-seronegative. Material: PBMCs. In DNA, the CDR3 is TGTGCCAGTAGTCCGTTAGCGGGAGTAGGCGAGCAGTACTTC. It translates to CASSPLAGVGEQYF.